This TCR beta chain is from a study of blood T cell repertoires in COVID-19. Repertoires were generated with immunoSEQ multiplex PCR, while TCRdb's copy carries only in-frame clones and drops some. The sample has around 40,000 clones, 65% to 90% seen once; the top ten hold approximately 8.9%. The germline V and J ends were trimmed by 2 bases and 5 bases, with 9 bases remaining between them. The CDR3 contains 13 residues. Germline assignment: CDR1 MDHEN and CDR2 SYDVKM. Source material: peripheral blood. This clonotype was sampled from a human donor in a cohort sampled during active COVID-19. The chain combines TRBV28 with TRBJ1-2; D is possibly TRBD1 (5 bases). Here the CDR3 reads CASSLDSFYGYTF. Written as DNA, the CDR3 is TGTGCCAGCAGTTTAGACAGCTTTTATGGCTACACCTTC.